Described below is a single T cell receptor beta chain sequence and its context. Its specificity is unknown. This record belongs to a study of shared clonotypes between healthy human individuals. Broader study findings: Memory subsets had estimated richness that was generally smaller than that of naive subsets.

Libraries were prepared by immunoSEQ multiplex PCR; TCRdb keeps only in-frame clonotypes and omits some of them. Of approximately 700,000 clones detected, 73% appear once; the ten largest clones hold around 1.8%. This TCR derives from a woman under 40 in good health. Sequenced material: memory CD4+ T cells sorted from blood. Subset meaning: CD45RA-negative fraction.

CDR3 loop: CASSPIQGDEQYF. CDR3 sequence (DNA): TGTGCCAGCAGCCCCATCCAGGGGGACGAGCAGTACTTC. The chain has TRBV7-3 and TRBJ2-7, with 7 positions matching TRBD1. This CDR3 region has 13 residues. Germline-derived CDR1 and CDR2 are SGHTA and FQGTGA. J was trimmed by 5 bases and V by 5 bases; bases with no gene match: 6.